The rows below give T cell receptor beta chains drawn from one sample of a study of shared clonotypes between healthy human individuals. TCRdb keeps only in-frame clones here, not all; method: immunoSEQ multiplex PCR. The sample records about 1.5 million clones, approximately 96% being singletons. The sample was naive CD4+ T cells sorted from blood. These receptors were obtained from a man aged 25 to 45 in good health. The CDR3 runs from the conserved cysteine through the conserved F or W. The order of the fields is D gene, clone size, J gene, V gene, CDR3 protein, CDR3 DNA. A D gene is named only where the DNA matches it firmly. Size is stated for part of the rows, as once, few or many counts, or as a class when the clone is expanded.

- | few | TRBJ1-1 | TRBV4-1 | CASSQWPRENTEAFF | TGCGCCAGCAGCCAATGGCCCAGAGAGAACACTGAAGCTTTCTTT
- | - | TRBJ1-1 | TRBV27 | CASSFQGWGNTEAFF | TGTGCCAGCAGTTTCCAGGGGTGGGGGAACACTGAAGCTTTCTTT
- | - | TRBJ2-3 | TRBV19 | CASSILLATLTDTQYF | TGTGCCAGTAGTATTCTCCTAGCGACTTTGACAGATACGCAGTATTTT
TRBD2 | - | TRBJ2-1 | TRBV2 | CASSEERGVGYNEQFF | TGTGCCAGCAGTGAGGAGCGGGGGGTGGGGTACAATGAGCAGTTCTTC
TRBD2 | - | TRBJ2-1 | TRBV5-1 | CASSLVGGTSPNEQFF | TGCGCCAGCAGCTTGGTCGGGGGGACTAGCCCCAATGAGCAGTTCTTC
- | - | TRBJ2-1 | TRBV5-4 | CASSLDKRVSYNEQFF | TGTGCCAGCAGCTTGGATAAGCGGGTATCCTACAATGAGCAGTTCTTC
- | - | TRBJ2-1 | TRBV25-1 | CASSRSGSSYNEQFF | TGTGCCAGCAGCCGGTCGGGAAGCTCCTACAATGAGCAGTTCTTC
- | - | TRBJ2-5 | TRBV6-1 | CASIWGSPQETQYF | TGTGCCAGCATTTGGGGGTCCCCCCAAGAGACCCAGTACTTC
- | - | TRBJ1-1 | TRBV5-6 | CASSQKGRLNTEAFF | TGTGCCAGCAGCCAGAAGGGGCGACTGAACACTGAAGCTTTCTTT
- | - | TRBJ2-3 | TRBV6-1 | CASNLDTQYF | TGTGCCAGCAATTTAGATACGCAGTATTTT
TRBD1 | - | TRBJ2-7 | TRBV10-2 | CASSDWQGAYEQYF | TGCGCCAGCAGTGACTGGCAGGGGGCCTACGAGCAGTACTTC
- | - | TRBJ2-1 | TRBV7-2 | CASSRAPDVYNEQFF | TGTGCCAGCAGCCGCGCGCCAGACGTCTACAATGAGCAGTTCTTC
- | - | TRBJ1-5 | TRBV5-1 | CASSLEPHQPQHF | TGCGCCAGCAGCTTGGAGCCGCATCAGCCCCAGCATTTT
- | - | TRBJ2-3 | TRBV14 | CASSPRRARSTDTQYF | TGTGCCAGCAGCCCTCGTCGAGCTAGGAGCACAGATACGCAGTATTTT
- | - | TRBJ1-5 | TRBV2 | CASRPRGNQPQHF | TGTGCCAGCCGACCTAGGGGCAATCAGCCCCAGCATTTT
- | - | TRBJ2-5 | TRBV28 | CASRFSLDSQETQYF | TGTGCCAGCAGATTTTCCCTGGACAGCCAAGAGACCCAGTACTTC
TRBD1 | once | TRBJ2-2 | TRBV18 | CASSPRGTGANTGELFF | TGTGCCAGCTCACCCCGCGGGACAGGCGCGAACACCGGGGAGCTGTTTTTT
TRBD2 | once | TRBJ2-7 | TRBV7-2 | CASSSESGRISYEQYF | TGTGCCAGCAGCTCGGAGAGCGGGAGGATCTCCTACGAGCAGTACTTC
TRBD2 | - | TRBJ2-7 | TRBV18 | CASSPRGSGGSYEQYF | TGTGCCAGCTCCCCTAGGGGGAGCGGGGGTTCCTACGAGCAGTACTTC
- | - | TRBJ2-1 | TRBV18 | CASSPSRAGLTYNEQFF | TGTGCCAGCTCACCATCTCGCGCGGGCCTAACCTACAATGAGCAGTTCTTC
- | - | TRBJ1-3 | TRBV10-1 | CASSGQYGNTIYF | TGCGCCAGCAGTGGGCAGTATGGAAACACCATATATTTT
- | - | TRBJ2-7 | TRBV7-3 | CASSPGEGFEQYF | TGTGCCAGCAGCCCCGGGGAAGGTTTCGAGCAGTACTTC
TRBD2 | - | TRBJ2-1 | TRBV5-1 | CASSQRLAGVNEQFF | TGCGCCAGCAGCCAACGACTAGCGGGAGTTAATGAGCAGTTCTTC
TRBD2 | - | TRBJ2-5 | TRBV5-1 | CASSLAAGGSLQETQYF | TGCGCCAGCAGCTTAGCAGCGGGAGGGTCTCTCCAAGAGACCCAGTACTTC
TRBD1 | - | TRBJ2-5 | TRBV14 | CASSQDLRGNQETQYF | TGTGCCAGCAGCCAAGACCTCAGGGGGAACCAAGAGACCCAGTACTTC
- | once | TRBJ2-3 | TRBV5-4 | CASSFRESTDTQYF | TGTGCCAGCAGCTTTCGAGAGAGCACAGATACGCAGTATTTT
- | - | TRBJ1-1 | TRBV19 | CASSIGGEYTEAFF | TGTGCCAGTAGTATAGGGGGCGAGTACACTGAAGCTTTCTTT
TRBD2 | - | TRBJ2-7 | TRBV25-1 | CASRSGTNTYEQYF | TGTGCCAGCAGATCCGGGACTAACACCTACGAGCAGTACTTC
- | - | TRBJ2-1 | TRBV6-5 | CASSYSGEQFF | TGTGCCAGCAGTTACTCGGGGGAGCAGTTCTTC
TRBD1 | - | TRBJ1-2 | TRBV18 | CASSPKLDRVYGYTF | TGTGCCAGCTCACCAAAGCTGGACAGGGTCTATGGCTACACCTTC
TRBD1 | - | TRBJ2-7 | TRBV6-1 | CASSDLRLRQGSYEQYF | TGTGCCAGCAGTGACTTAAGGCTTAGACAGGGCTCCTACGAGCAGTACTTC
- | - | TRBJ1-4 | TRBV29-1 | CSVGDTNEKLFF | TGCAGCGTTGGGGACACTAATGAAAAACTGTTTTTT
- | once | TRBJ2-1 | TRBV5-5 | CASSPDSYAGYNEQFF | TGTGCCAGCAGCCCGGACAGCTACGCAGGCTACAATGAGCAGTTCTTC
- | - | TRBJ2-5 | TRBV2 | CASKATTGTPQETQYF | TGTGCCAGCAAGGCAACCACCGGGACACCGCAAGAGACCCAGTACTTC
TRBD1 | - | TRBJ2-5 | TRBV6-5 | CASSYMDRAETQYF | TGTGCCAGCAGTTACATGGACAGGGCTGAGACCCAGTACTTC
TRBD2 | - | TRBJ2-5 | TRBV5-1 | CASSTGLAGPGVETQYF | TGCGCCAGCAGCACGGGACTAGCGGGTCCTGGGGTGGAGACCCAGTACTTC
- | few | TRBJ1-1 | TRBV28 | CASSLGFTEAFF | TGTGCCAGCAGTTTAGGGTTCACTGAAGCTTTCTTT
TRBD2 | - | TRBJ2-3 | TRBV6-4 | CASSPLAGGLDTQYF | TGTGCCAGCTCTCCTTTGGCGGGAGGATTAGATACGCAGTATTTT
TRBD1 | - | TRBJ1-2 | TRBV4-3 | CASSQVSAGGIYGYTF | TGCGCCAGCAGCCAAGTCTCTGCAGGGGGAATCTATGGCTACACCTTC
- | - | TRBJ2-7 | TRBV28 | CASSLGRKGEQYF | TGTGCCAGCAGTTTGGGCAGGAAGGGCGAGCAGTACTTC
TRBD2 | - | TRBJ2-1 | TRBV7-2 | CASSLQRGDYNEQFF | TGTGCCAGCAGCTTACAGCGGGGGGACTACAATGAGCAGTTCTTC
- | - | TRBJ2-7 | TRBV27 | CASSRFMGVGSEQYF | TGTGCCAGCAGTCGTTTTATGGGGGTTGGAAGCGAGCAGTACTTC
- | once | TRBJ1-3 | TRBV18 | CASSPSRAIEGNTIYF | TGTGCCAGCTCACCTTCCAGGGCAATCGAGGGAAACACCATATATTTT
TRBD1 | - | TRBJ2-2 | TRBV10-3 | CAISESDRVTGELFF | TGTGCCATCAGTGAATCTGACAGGGTCACCGGGGAGCTGTTTTTT
TRBD2 | - | TRBJ2-1 | TRBV6-1 | CASSDGRLAGVYNEQFF | TGTGCCAGCAGTGATGGGAGACTAGCGGGAGTATACAATGAGCAGTTCTTC
TRBD1 | - | TRBJ1-1 | TRBV10-1 | CASSESRGLSTEAFF | TGCGCCAGCAGTGAGTCGAGGGGGCTGAGTACTGAAGCTTTCTTT
- | - | TRBJ2-7 | TRBV14 | CASSQGGHLGGLRYEQYF | TGTGCCAGCAGCCAAGGGGGACACCTAGGAGGACTTCGCTACGAGCAGTACTTC
TRBD1 | - | TRBJ1-3 | TRBV7-8 | CASSIKSGQGAENTIYF | TGTGCCAGCAGCATAAAGTCGGGACAGGGGGCAGAAAACACCATATATTTT
- | - | TRBJ1-3 | TRBV7-2 | CASSPSPNTIYF | TGTGCCAGCAGCCCCTCTCCAAACACCATATATTTT
- | - | TRBJ1-3 | TRBV6-1 | CAIRPVSGNTIYF | TGTGCCATTAGGCCCGTCTCTGGAAACACCATATATTTT
TRBD1 | - | TRBJ1-5 | TRBV28 | CASSTWRTGGGQPQHF | TGTGCCAGCAGTACATGGCGGACAGGGGGCGGTCAGCCCCAGCATTTT
- | - | TRBJ2-7 | TRBV29-1 | CSALGQPLAREPYEQYF | TGCAGCGCTTTGGGACAACCTCTAGCGCGGGAGCCGTACGAGCAGTACTTC
TRBD1 | - | TRBJ1-1 | TRBV27 | CASRFSQGARAFF | TGTGCCAGCAGGTTTTCTCAGGGGGCTCGAGCTTTCTTT